This T cell receptor (beta chain) was retrieved from a study of blood T cell repertoires in COVID-19. Original methodology: Reference gene primer amplification gave estimated nucleated cell counts. The protocol was immunoSEQ multiplex PCR, while the TCRdb copy is restricted to in-frame clones and leaves out a portion. That table supplies the V and J calls and clone size; D and trimming were determined from the DNA. The table shows tens of thousands of clones, with about 80% occurring only once. The CDR3 runs to 17 residues. Germline-derived CDR1 and CDR2 are SGHVS and FNYEAQ. With 2 bases removed from V and 0 bases from J, the gap between germline ends came to 13 bases.

Sequencing used peripheral blood. This sequence joins TRBV7-6 and TRBJ2-2; the D gene is possibly TRBD2 (6 bases). The TCR was taken from a man between 45 and 60 years old with active or convalescent COVID-19. CDR3 amino acids: CASSLSGGASNTGELFF. CDR3 DNA sequence: TGTGCCAGCAGCTTAAGCGGCGGGGCCTCGAACACCGGGGAGCTGTTTTTT.